This T cell receptor (beta chain) comes out of a study of monozygotic twins with inflammatory bowel disease (dated by TCRdb to about 2019). For context, the study as a whole: The complete study included about 30 monozygotic twin pairs: 19 IBD-discordant Danish pairs and nine German pairs, of which four were IBD-concordant and five were IBD-discordant. The search for disease-associated traits relied mainly on comparing IBD patients with their genetically identical healthy co-twins within discordant pairs. Each individual had, on average, about 151 000 unique TCRalpha sequences and 181 000 unique TCRbeta sequences available for analysis. Overall results and qualifications from the work: Repertoire similarity did not differ between concordant and discordant twins, which could be due to limited statistical power. Because patients received different immunosuppressive treatments, the repertoires may have picked up extra background noise and variability between individuals. Compared with healthy twins, IBD patients had fewer clonotypes in common with other individuals, a difference most pronounced in patients showing signs of disease activity. The analysis was unable to tell apart different T cell subtypes. TCRbeta repertoire diversity, by inverse Simpson index, was decreased in IBD patients compared with their healthy co-twins. The results gave no support for a single strong signal or clonotype linked to IBD.

Library construction relied on 5' RACE. The input for every TCR library was 3,500 to 4,000 ng of total RNA. For each sample, cDNA was synthesized in eight separate reactions using SMARTScribe reverse transcriptase. Unique molecular identifiers containing a 6-nucleotide sample barcode were introduced through template switching during cDNA synthesis. Amplification of TCRalpha and TCRbeta cDNA involved two nested PCRs of 16 and 9 cycles, and each PCR was followed by bead purification. Before amplification, the cDNA was both treated with uracil DNA-glycosylase and purified with the QIAquick PCR purification kit. The second PCR added Illumina TruSeq-compatible adapters along with sample-specific barcodes. Library quality and concentration were assessed using TapeStation and Qubit, and about 5 ng of each library was pooled. Sequencing of the pooled libraries was done on an Illumina HiSeq2500 single-index Rapid Run using custom sequencing primers and 2 x 100 bp reads. As for the authors' bioinformatics: MiGEC version 1.2.6 was used for UMI-based consensus assembly, which corrected PCR and sequencing errors. MiXCR version 2.1.1 was used to carry out V(D)J alignment, clonotype assembly and CDR3 extraction. To normalise gene usage, clonotype sharing and MAIT/NKT TCR abundance, the top 1000, 10 000 and 20 000 clonotypes in each sample were analysed. After downsampling to 27 000 UMIs, diversity was calculated as the inverse Simpson index using the vegan R package. Paired Mann-Whitney U tests were applied to discordant twin pairs, and Benjamini-Hochberg correction was used for multiple testing. TCRdb reprocessed the reads; each CDR3 protein sequence makes one entry, and DNA is unavailable. None of the V and J calls come from the authors' own analysis; TCRdb made them. The sample table on file contains 400,000 to 500,000 distinct CDR3 sequences. The ten most abundant clones make up around 2.4% of the sample.

For this clonotype: Its binding antigen is unknown.

The CDR3 goes from the cysteine to the phenylalanine over 14 residues. Only the protein is available. Via the germline V gene, CDR1 is SNHLY and CDR2 FYNNEI. A roughly 2.5 ml peripheral blood sample was drawn into PAXgene tubes per donor and stored at -80°C. Total RNA was isolated from whole blood with the PAXgene blood miRNA kit on an automated QIAcube, without T cell sorting. Deep TCRalpha and TCRbeta repertoire profiling with unique molecular barcoding was performed on peripheral blood of monozygotic twin pairs concordant or discordant for inflammatory bowel disease. Smoking habits were recorded for all twin pairs, with individuals classified as current, former or never smokers.

Sequenced material: blood. The sequence was obtained from a human donor with ulcerative colitis or Crohn's disease, or a healthy co-twin of an affected twin (not recorded which). This chain is built from TRBV2 and TRBJ2-1; as DNA is missing, the TRBD1 call by TCRdb cannot be tested. This receptor carries the CDR3 CASSRQGEYNEQFF.